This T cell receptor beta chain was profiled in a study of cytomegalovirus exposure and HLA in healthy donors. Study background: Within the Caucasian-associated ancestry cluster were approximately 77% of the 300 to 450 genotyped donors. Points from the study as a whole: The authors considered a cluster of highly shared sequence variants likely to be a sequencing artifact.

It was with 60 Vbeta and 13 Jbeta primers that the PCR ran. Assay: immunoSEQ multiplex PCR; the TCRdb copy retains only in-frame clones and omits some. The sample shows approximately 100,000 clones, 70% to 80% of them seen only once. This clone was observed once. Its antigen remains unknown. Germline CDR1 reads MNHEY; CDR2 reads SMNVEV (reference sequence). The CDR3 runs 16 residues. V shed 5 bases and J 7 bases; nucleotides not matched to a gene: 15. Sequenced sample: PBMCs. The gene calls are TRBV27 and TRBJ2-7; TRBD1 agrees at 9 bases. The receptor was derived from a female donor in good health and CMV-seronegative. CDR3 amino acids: CASSRQDRGGEREQYF. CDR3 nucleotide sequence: TGTGCCAGCAGTCGACAGGACAGGGGAGGCGAGCGGGAGCAGTACTTC.